Listed below are T cell receptor beta chains from one sample, sequenced in a study of CD8+CD57+ T cells in acquired aplastic anemia. TCRdb passed the reads through MiXCR, listing each CDR3 protein once. The sample lists roughly 240,000 distinct CDR3 sequences, around 46% seen once, with less than 9% in the top ten. Sequenced input: sorted CD4+, CD8+, or CD8+CD57+ T cells (not recorded which) from PBMCs. The receptor source for this set is a human donor with aplastic anemia. Both conserved end residues are part of each CDR3. The D gene is left open where the match is weak. Clone size is stated in some rows and not others, as once, few, many or a class when expanded.

.	.	14	TRBV30	TRBJ1-2	CAWRSGLSNYGYTF	TGTGCCTGGAGGTCGGGGCTTTCTAACTATGGCTACACCTTC
TRBD1	few	16	TRBV13	TRBJ1-1	CASSLDGQGWSTEAFF	TGTGCCAGCAGCTTAGATGGACAGGGGTGGAGTACTGAAGCTTTCTTT
TRBD2	many	15	TRBV20-1	TRBJ2-7	CSARDFDGRVHEQYF	TGCAGTGCTAGAGATTTTGACGGGAGGGTCCACGAGCAGTACTTC
TRBD1	many	15	TRBV15	TRBJ1-1	CATSRRSRDSGEAFF	TGTGCCACCAGCAGACGATCCCGGGACAGCGGTGAAGCTTTCTTT
.	many	15	TRBV9	TRBJ1-1	CASSGSTGPNTEAFF	TGTGCCAGCAGCGGTTCTACAGGGCCGAACACTGAAGCTTTCTTT
.	.	14	TRBV20-1	TRBJ2-7	CSARYLGSSYEQYF	TGCAGTGCTAGATATCTGGGCAGCTCCTACGAGCAGTACTTC
.	.	15	TRBV7-2	TRBJ1-2	CASSPTAGGFYGYTF	TGTGCCAGCAGCCCAACAGCGGGGGGCTTCTATGGCTACACCTTC
.	many	14	TRBV2	TRBJ1-2	CASSVARAKYGYTF	TGTGCCAGCAGTGTGGCCAGGGCGAAGTATGGCTACACCTTC
TRBD1	.	15	TRBV2	TRBJ1-5	CASREDRGNRETQHF	TGTGCCAGCAGAGAAGACAGGGGGAATAGAGAGACCCAGCATTTT
.	many	16	TRBV20-1	TRBJ2-7	CSARDPGSASSYEQYF	TGCAGTGCTAGAGATCCTGGGTCGGCTAGCTCCTACGAGCAGTACTTC
.	few	14	TRBV6-2/TRBV6-3	TRBJ2-1	CASSRLSSYNEQFF	TGTGCCAGCAGTCGGCTCAGCTCCTACAATGAGCAGTTCTTC
.	many	14	TRBV19	TRBJ1-6	CASSSRTVDSPLHF	TGTGCCAGTAGTTCTCGGACGGTGGATTCACCCCTCCACTTT
TRBD1	many	14	TRBV12-3/TRBV12-4	TRBJ2-7	CASSYRDRVNEQYF	TGTGCCAGCAGCTATAGGGACAGGGTAAACGAGCAGTACTTC
.	.	13	TRBV7-2	TRBJ1-1	CASSLGERRGAFF	TGTGCCAGCAGCTTAGGGGAGCGCAGGGGAGCTTTCTTT
.	.	14	TRBV15	TRBJ1-2	CATSRARGSHGYTF	TGTGCCACCAGCAGAGCGCGTGGGAGCCATGGCTACACCTTC
.	.	12	TRBV7-9	TRBJ1-3	CASSLGGDTTYF	TGTGCCAGCAGCCTCGGGGGGGACACCACATATTTT
TRBD1	many	15	TRBV6-1	TRBJ1-6	CASSDGTGSNSPLHF	TGTGCCAGCAGTGACGGGACAGGGAGTAATTCACCCCTCCACTTT
.	.	17	TRBV20-1	TRBJ1-5	CSASLLGGGNSNQPQHF	TGCAGTGCGTCCCTCTTAGGGGGGGGAAATAGCAATCAGCCCCAGCATTTT
TRBD2	many	14	TRBV12-3/TRBV12-4	TRBJ2-3	CASTERGDTDTQYF	TGTGCCAGCACTGAGCGGGGGGACACAGATACGCAGTATTTT
TRBD1	.	14	TRBV24-1	TRBJ1-5	CATDRDPMDQPQHF	TGTGCCACCGACAGGGACCCGATGGATCAGCCCCAGCATTTT
.	many	17	TRBV15	TRBJ1-5	CATSRADIHRINQPQHF	TGTGCCACCAGCAGAGCGGACATCCACAGGATCAATCAGCCCCAGCATTTT
TRBD2	.	18	TRBV2	TRBJ2-3	CASTPGLAGVGSPDTQYF	TGTGCCAGCACTCCGGGACTAGCGGGAGTGGGGTCCCCAGATACGCAGTATTTT
.	.	12	TRBV5-4	TRBJ2-2	CASSSSTGELFF	TGTGCCAGCAGCTCTAGCACCGGGGAGCTGTTTTTT
TRBD2	.	19	TRBV4-3	TRBJ2-1	CASSQEGLAGGTSYNEQFF	TGCGCCAGCAGCCAAGAAGGGCTAGCGGGGGGAACCTCCTACAATGAGCAGTTCTTC
.	.	15	TRBV15	TRBJ1-5	CATSRGTDYNQPQHF	TGTGCCACCAGCAGAGGGACAGATTACAATCAGCCCCAGCATTTT
.	.	13	TRBV7-9	TRBJ2-7	CASSYQGRYEQYF	TGTGCCAGCAGCTACCAGGGGCGCTACGAGCAGTACTTC
TRBD2	.	16	TRBV7-2	TRBJ2-2	CASSGGGGGPTGELFF	TGTGCCAGCAGCGGGGGTGGCGGGGGGCCCACCGGGGAGCTGTTTTTT
TRBD1	.	16	TRBV7-3	TRBJ1-6	CASSLLAGGFGAALHF	TGTGCCAGCAGCTTATTGGCAGGGGGTTTTGGGGCGGCCCTCCACTTT
.	.	15	TRBV20-1	TRBJ2-7	CSAGPAGNTNYEQYF	TGCAGTGCTGGACCCGCAGGGAATACCAACTACGAGCAGTACTTC
.	.	12	TRBV20-1	TRBJ2-1	CSAVHWNNEQFF	TGCAGTGCTGTTCATTGGAACAATGAGCAGTTCTTC
TRBD2	many	13	TRBV4-1	TRBJ2-7	CASSLSSGTEQYF	TGCGCCAGCAGCCTCTCTAGCGGAACCGAGCAGTACTTC
.	.	15	TRBV7-9	TRBJ2-2	CASSGPQGDGGELFF	TGTGCCAGCAGCGGTCCTCAGGGTGACGGCGGGGAGCTGTTTTTT
.	once	12	TRBV20-1	TRBJ1-1	CSAPDGYTEAFF	TGCAGTGCTCCTGACGGATACACTGAAGCTTTCTTT
TRBD1	few	18	TRBV4-1	TRBJ1-1	CASSPLLRTGGANTEAFF	TGCGCCAGCAGCCCACTACTACGGACAGGGGGCGCGAACACTGAAGCTTTCTTT
TRBD1	.	12	TRBV29-1	TRBJ1-2	CSGQGADYGYTF	TGCAGCGGTCAGGGGGCGGACTATGGCTACACCTTC